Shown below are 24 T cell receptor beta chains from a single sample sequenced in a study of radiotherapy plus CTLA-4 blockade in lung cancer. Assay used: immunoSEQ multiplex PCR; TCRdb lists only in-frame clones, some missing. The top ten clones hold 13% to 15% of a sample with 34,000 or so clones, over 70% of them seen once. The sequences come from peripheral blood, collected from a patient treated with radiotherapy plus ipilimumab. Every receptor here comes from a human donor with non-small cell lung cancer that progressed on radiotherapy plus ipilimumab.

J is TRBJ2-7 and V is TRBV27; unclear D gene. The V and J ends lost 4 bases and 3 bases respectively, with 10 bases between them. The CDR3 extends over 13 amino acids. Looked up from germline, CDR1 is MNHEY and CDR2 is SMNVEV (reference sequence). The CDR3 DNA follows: TGTGCCAGCAGTTCCAGGCACATCTACGAGCAGTACTTC. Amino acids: CASSSRHIYEQYF.

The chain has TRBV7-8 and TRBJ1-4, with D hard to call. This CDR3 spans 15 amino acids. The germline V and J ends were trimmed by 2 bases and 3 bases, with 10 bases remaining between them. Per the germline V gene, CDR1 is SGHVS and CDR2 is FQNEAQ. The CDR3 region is CASSLISTPNEKLFF. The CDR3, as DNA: TGTGCCAGCAGCTTAATCAGCACCCCTAATGAAAAACTGTTTTTT.

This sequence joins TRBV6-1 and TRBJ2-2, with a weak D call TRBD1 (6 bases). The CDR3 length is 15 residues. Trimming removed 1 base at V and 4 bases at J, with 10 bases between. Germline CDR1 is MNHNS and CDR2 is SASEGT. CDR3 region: CASSEGTALTGELFF. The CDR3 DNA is TGTGCCAGCAGTGAAGGGACAGCTCTCACCGGGGAGCTGTTTTTT.

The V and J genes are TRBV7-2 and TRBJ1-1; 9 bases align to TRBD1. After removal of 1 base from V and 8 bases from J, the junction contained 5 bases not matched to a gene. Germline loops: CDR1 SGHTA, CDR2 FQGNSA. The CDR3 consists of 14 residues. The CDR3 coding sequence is TGTGCCAGCAGCTTAGGGGGACAGGGAAAGGAAGCTTTCTTT. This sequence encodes CASSLGGQGKEAFF.

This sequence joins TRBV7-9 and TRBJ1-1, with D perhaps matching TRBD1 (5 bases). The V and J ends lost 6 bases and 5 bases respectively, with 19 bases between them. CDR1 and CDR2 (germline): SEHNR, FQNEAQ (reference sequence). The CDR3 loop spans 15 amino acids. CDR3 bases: TGTGCCAGCAGTCCCTCGGGGTCTGAGGGGACTGAAGCTTTCTTT. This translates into CASSPSGSEGTEAFF.

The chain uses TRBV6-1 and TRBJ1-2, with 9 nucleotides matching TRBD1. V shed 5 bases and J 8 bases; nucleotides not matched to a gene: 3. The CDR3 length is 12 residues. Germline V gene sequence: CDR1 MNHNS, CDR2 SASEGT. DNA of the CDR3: TGTGCCAGCAGTCGACAGGGGGACGGCTACACCTTC. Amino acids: CASSRQGDGYTF.

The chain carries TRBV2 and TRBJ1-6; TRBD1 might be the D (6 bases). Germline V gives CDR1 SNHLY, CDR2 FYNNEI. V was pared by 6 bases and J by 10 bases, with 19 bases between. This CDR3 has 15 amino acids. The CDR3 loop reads CASRDPRDNGSPLHF. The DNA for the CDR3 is TGTGCCAGCAGGGACCCCCGGGACAATGGCTCACCCCTCCACTTT.

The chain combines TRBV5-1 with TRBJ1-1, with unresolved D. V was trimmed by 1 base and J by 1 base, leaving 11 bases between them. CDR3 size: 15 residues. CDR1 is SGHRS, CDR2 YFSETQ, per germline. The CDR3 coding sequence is TGCGCCAGCAGCTTGCTCGGGGATCGGAACACTGAAGCTTTCTTT. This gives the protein CASSLLGDRNTEAFF.

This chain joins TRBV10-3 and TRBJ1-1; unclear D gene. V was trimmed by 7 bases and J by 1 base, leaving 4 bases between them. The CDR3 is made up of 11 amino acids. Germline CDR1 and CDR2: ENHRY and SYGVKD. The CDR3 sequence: CAITQNTEAFF. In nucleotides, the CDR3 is TGTGCCATCACCCAGAACACTGAAGCTTTCTTT.

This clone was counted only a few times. The CDR3 nucleotides read TGTGCCAGCATCACGGACAGGGGCACAAACACTGAAGCTTTCTTT. It specifies CASITDRGTNTEAFF. The chain couples TRBV7-9 to TRBJ1-1, with 9 bases matching TRBD1. The J segment lost 2 bases and the V segment lost 7 bases, leaving 8 bases of the junction unmatched. Germline CDR1 SEHNR, CDR2 FQNEAQ (reference sequence). The CDR3 is made up of 15 amino acids.

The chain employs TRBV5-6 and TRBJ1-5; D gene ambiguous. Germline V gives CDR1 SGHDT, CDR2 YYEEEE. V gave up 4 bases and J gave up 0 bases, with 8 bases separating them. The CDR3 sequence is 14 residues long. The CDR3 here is CASSRSYSNQPQHF. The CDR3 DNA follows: TGTGCCAGCAGCCGATCCTATAGCAATCAGCCCCAGCATTTT.

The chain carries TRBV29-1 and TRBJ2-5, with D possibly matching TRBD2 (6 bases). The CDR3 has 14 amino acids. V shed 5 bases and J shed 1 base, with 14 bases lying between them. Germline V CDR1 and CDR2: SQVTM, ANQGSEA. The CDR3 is CSVQGGTAQETQYF. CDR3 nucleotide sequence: TGCAGCGTTCAGGGAGGAACAGCCCAAGAGACCCAGTACTTC.

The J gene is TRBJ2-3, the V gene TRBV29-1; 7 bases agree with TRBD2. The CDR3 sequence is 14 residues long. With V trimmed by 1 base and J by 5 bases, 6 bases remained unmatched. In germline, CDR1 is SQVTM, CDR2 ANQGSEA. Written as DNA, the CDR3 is TGCAGCGTTGAAGGTCGGGGGGATGAAGATACGCAGTATTTT. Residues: CSVEGRGDEDTQYF.

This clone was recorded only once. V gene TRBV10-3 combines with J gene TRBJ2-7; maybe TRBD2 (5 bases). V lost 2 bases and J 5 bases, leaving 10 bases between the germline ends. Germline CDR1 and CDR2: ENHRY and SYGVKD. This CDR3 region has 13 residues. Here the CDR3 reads CAISEGVGDEQYF. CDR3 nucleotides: TGTGCCATCAGTGAGGGGGTGGGAGACGAGCAGTACTTC.

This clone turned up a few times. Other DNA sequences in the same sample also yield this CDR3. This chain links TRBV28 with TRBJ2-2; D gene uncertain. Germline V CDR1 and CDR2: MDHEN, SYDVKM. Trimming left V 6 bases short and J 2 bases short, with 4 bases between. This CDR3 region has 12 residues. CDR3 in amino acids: CASSLNTGELFF. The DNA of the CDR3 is TGTGCCAGCAGCCTAAACACCGGGGAGCTGTTTTTT. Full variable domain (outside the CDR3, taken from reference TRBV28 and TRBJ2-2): DVKVTQSSRYLVKRTGEKVFLECVQDMDHENMFWYRQDPGLGLRLIYFSYDVKMKEKGDIPEGYSVSREKKERFSLILESASTNQTSMYLCASSLNTGELFFGEGSRLTVL.

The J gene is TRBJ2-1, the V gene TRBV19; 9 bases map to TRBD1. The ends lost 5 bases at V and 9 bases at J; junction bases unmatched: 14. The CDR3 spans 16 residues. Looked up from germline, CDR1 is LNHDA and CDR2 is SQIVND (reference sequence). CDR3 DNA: TGTGCCAGTAGTCCAGCCTCCGGGACAGGGTTACGTGAGCAGTTCTTC. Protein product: CASSPASGTGLREQFF.

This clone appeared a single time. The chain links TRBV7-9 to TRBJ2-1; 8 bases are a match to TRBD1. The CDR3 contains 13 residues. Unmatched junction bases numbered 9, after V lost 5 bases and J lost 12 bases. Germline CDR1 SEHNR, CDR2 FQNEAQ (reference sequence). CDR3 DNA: TGTGCCAGCAGCCCAGGGACAGGCCTCGGGCAGTTCTTC. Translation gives CASSPGTGLGQFF.

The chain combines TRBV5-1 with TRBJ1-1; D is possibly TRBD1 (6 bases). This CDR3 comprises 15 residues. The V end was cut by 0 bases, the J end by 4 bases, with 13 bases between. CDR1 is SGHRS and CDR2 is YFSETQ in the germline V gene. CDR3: CASSLVPGGSTEAFF. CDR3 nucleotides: TGCGCCAGCAGCTTGGTCCCGGGGGGCAGCACTGAAGCTTTCTTT.

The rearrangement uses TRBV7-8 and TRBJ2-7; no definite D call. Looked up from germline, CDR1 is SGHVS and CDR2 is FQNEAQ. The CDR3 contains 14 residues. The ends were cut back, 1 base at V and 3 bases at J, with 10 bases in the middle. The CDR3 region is CASSLGDRGYEQYF. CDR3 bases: TGTGCCAGCAGCTTAGGAGACCGAGGCTACGAGCAGTACTTC.

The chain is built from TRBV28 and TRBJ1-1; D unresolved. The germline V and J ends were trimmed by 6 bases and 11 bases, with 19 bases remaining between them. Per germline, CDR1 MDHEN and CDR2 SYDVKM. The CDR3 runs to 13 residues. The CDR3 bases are TGTGCCAGCAGCGCGGGGTCGGGTCGATGGGCTTTCTTT. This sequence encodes CASSAGSGRWAFF.

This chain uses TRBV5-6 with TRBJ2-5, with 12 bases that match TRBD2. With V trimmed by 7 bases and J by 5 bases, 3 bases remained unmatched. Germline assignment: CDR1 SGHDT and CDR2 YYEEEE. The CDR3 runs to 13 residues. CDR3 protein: CASGTSGGETQYF. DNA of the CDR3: TGTGCCAGCGGAACTAGCGGGGGGGAGACCCAGTACTTC.

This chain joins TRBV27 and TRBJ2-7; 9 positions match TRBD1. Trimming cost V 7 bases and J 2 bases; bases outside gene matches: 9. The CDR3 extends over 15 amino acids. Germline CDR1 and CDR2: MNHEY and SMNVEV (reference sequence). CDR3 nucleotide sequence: TGTGCCAGCACGAGCAGGGGGACAGGGACCTACGAGCAGTACTTC. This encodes CASTSRGTGTYEQYF.

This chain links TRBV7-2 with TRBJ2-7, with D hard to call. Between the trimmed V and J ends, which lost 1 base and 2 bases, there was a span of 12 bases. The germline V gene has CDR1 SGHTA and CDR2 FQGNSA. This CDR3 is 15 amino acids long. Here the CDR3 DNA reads TGTGCCAGCAGCTTAGATATCAGCTGGGCCTACGAGCAGTACTTC. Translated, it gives CASSLDISWAYEQYF.

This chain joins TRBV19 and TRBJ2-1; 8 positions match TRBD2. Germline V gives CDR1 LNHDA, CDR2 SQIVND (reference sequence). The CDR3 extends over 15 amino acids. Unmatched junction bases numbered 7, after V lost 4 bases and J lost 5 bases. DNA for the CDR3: TGTGCCAGTAGTAGAGCGGGGGAGGTCCACAATGAGCAGTTCTTC. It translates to CASSRAGEVHNEQFF. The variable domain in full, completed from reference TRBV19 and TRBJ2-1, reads DGGITQSPKYLFRKEGQNVTLSCEQNLNHDAMYWYRQDPGQGLRLIYYSQIVNDFQKGDIAEGYSVSREKKESFPLTVTSAQKNPTAFYLCASSRAGEVHNEQFFGPGTRLTVL.